The next 13 T cell receptor beta chains were all read from a single sample in a study of T cell changes during pregnancy in multiple sclerosis. TCRdb's copy holds only in-frame clones and misses some; the assay was immunoSEQ multiplex PCR. The sample lists some 71,000 clones; over 75% were seen once. Sequenced here: CD4+ T cells from peripheral blood mononuclear cells, sampled in the third trimester of pregnancy. These receptors all stem from a female donor in good health, enrolled as a control in a pregnancy study.

J is TRBJ1-4 and V is TRBV9; D unresolved. With 0 bases removed from V and 4 bases from J, the gap between germline ends came to 7 bases. CDR1 is SGDLS, CDR2 YYNGEE, per germline. The CDR3 is made up of 14 amino acids. The DNA of the CDR3 is TGTGCCAGCAGCGTAGGCCCGAGTAATGAAAAACTGTTTTTT. It translates to CASSVGPSNEKLFF.

The CDR3, as DNA: TGTGCCAGCAGCTTTAGACAGGGCTGGACTGAAGCTTTCTTT. This encodes CASSFRQGWTEAFF. This chain links TRBV11-2 with TRBJ1-1, with 7 bases fitting TRBD1. Germline V gene sequence: CDR1 SGHAT, CDR2 FQNNGV. The V segment lost 3 bases and the J segment 5 bases; nucleotides outside the gene matches: 6. The CDR3 spans 14 residues.

The DNA of the CDR3 is TGCGCCAGCAGCCAAGGTCCTCAGGGGGACACTGAAGCTTTCTTT. Protein sequence: CASSQGPQGDTEAFF. This sequence joins TRBV4-3 and TRBJ1-1, with 7 bases that match TRBD1. The trim removed 1 base at V and 3 bases at J, leaving 5 bases unmatched. The CDR3 sequence is 15 residues long. Germline assignment: CDR1 LGHNA and CDR2 YSLEER.

The sample holds a few counts of this clone. The CDR3, as DNA: TGTGCCAGCTCACTGGAGCTGGGCACTGAAGCTTTCTTT. Translated, it gives CASSLELGTEAFF. The chain combines TRBV18 with TRBJ1-1, with no clear D. The CDR3 consists of 13 residues. V lost 4 bases to trimming and J lost 4 bases, with 10 bases between them. From germline, CDR1 is KGHSH and CDR2 LQKENI.

This clone has just one count. The rearrangement joins TRBV11-3 to TRBJ2-7; the match to TRBD1 covers 7 bases. The V and J ends lost 3 bases and 2 bases, in that order; junction bases with no gene match: 13. The CDR3 is made up of 17 amino acids. CDR1 and CDR2 (germline): SGHNT, YENEEA. The CDR3 is CASSLDRGDRATYEQYF. Here the CDR3 DNA reads TGTGCCAGCAGCTTGGACCGAGGGGACAGAGCAACCTACGAGCAGTACTTC.

The chain joins TRBV6-5 to TRBJ2-7; D gene uncertain. This CDR3 has 12 amino acids. The germline V and J ends were trimmed by 2 bases and 2 bases, with 4 bases remaining between them. CDR1 MNHEY and CDR2 SVGAGI come from the germline V gene. The DNA for the CDR3 is TGTGCCAGCAGTTACGGCCCCTACGAGCAGTACTTC. As protein: CASSYGPYEQYF.

CDR3 sequence: CASTNRRGGHEQYF. The CDR3 DNA sequence: TGTGCCAGCACCAACCGGCGGGGGGGCCACGAGCAGTACTTC. This chain uses TRBV6-1 with TRBJ2-7, with TRBD2 identical over 9 bases. V dropped 7 bases and J dropped 5; count of bases not matched to a gene: 9. This CDR3 spans 14 amino acids. Germline CDR1 and CDR2: MNHNS and SASEGT.

This chain links TRBV4-3 with TRBJ1-5, with 7 bases identical to TRBD1. Trimming cost V 0 bases and J 3 bases; bases outside gene matches: 5. Germline V gene data show CDR1 as LGHNA and CDR2 as YSLEER. The CDR3 runs 16 residues. CDR3 DNA: TGCGCCAGCAGCCAAGATTTGGGGACAGACAATCAGCCCCAGCATTTT. Translating it yields CASSQDLGTDNQPQHF.

The V gene is TRBV5-1, the J gene TRBJ1-1; TRBD1 is a possible D gene (5 bases). The CDR3 has 14 amino acids. With 5 bases removed from V and 4 bases from J, the gap between germline ends came to 15 bases. The germline V gene encodes CDR1 SGHRS and CDR2 YFSETQ. CDR3 amino acids: CASRSGEGVTEAFF. CDR3 nucleotides: TGCGCCAGCAGATCGGGGGAAGGGGTCACTGAAGCTTTCTTT.

The chain has TRBV5-4 and TRBJ1-1, with D perhaps matching TRBD1 (5 bases). V shed 5 bases and J shed 0 bases, with 8 bases lying between them. The CDR3 covers 13 residues. CDR1 is SGHNT and CDR2 is YYREEE in the germline V gene (reference sequence). The CDR3 nucleotides read TGTGCCAGCAGTTCGGACATGAACACTGAAGCTTTCTTT. Translated, it gives CASSSDMNTEAFF.

J is TRBJ2-2 and V is TRBV9; weak D call: TRBD2 (6 bases). This CDR3 region has 18 residues. V dropped 0 bases and J dropped 7 bases, with 22 bases sitting between them. The V gene's germline CDR1 is SGDLS and CDR2 YYNGEE. The CDR3 loop is CASSVEGGGVIGFGELFF. In DNA form, the CDR3 reads TGTGCCAGCAGCGTAGAGGGAGGCGGGGTTATTGGATTCGGGGAGCTGTTTTTT.

The chain carries TRBV6-5 and TRBJ1-1, with no clear D. The V and J ends lost 7 bases and 4 bases respectively, with 16 bases between them. The CDR3 has 14 amino acids. Germline assignment: CDR1 MNHEY and CDR2 SVGAGI. CDR3 residues: CASKAGPPPTEAFF. CDR3 bases: TGTGCCAGCAAGGCAGGCCCCCCTCCCACTGAAGCTTTCTTT.

This chain joins TRBV21-1 and TRBJ1-5. TRBV21-1 represents a pseudogene. The CDR3 sequence is 16 residues long. CDR3 DNA sequence: TGTGCCAGCAGCAAAGAAATGCGGGCATACAATCAGCCCCAGCATTTT. This codes for CASSKEMRAYNQPQHF.